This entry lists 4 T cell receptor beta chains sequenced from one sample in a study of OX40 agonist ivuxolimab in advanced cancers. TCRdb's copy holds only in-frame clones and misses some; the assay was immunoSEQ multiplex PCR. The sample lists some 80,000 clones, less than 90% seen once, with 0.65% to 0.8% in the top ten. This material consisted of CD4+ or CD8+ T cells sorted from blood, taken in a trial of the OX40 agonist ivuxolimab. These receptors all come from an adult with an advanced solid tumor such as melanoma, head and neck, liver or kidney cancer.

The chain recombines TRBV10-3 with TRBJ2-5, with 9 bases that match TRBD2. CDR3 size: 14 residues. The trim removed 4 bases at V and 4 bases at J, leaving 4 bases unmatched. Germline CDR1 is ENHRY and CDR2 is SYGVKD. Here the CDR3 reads CAISVLAGVETQYF. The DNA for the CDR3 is TGTGCCATCAGTGTGTTAGCGGGGGTAGAGACCCAGTACTTC.

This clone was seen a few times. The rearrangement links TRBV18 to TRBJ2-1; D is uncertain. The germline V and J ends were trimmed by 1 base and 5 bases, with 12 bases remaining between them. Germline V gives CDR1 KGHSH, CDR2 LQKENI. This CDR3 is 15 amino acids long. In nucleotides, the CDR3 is TGTGCCAGCTCACCACAAACCGGGTCGGACAATGAGCAGTTCTTC. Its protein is CASSPQTGSDNEQFF.

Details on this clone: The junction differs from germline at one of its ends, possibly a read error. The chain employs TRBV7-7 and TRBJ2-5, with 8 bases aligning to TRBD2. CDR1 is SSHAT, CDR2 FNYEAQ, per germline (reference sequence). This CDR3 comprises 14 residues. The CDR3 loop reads CASSARGGQETQYF. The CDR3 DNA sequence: TGTGCTAGCAGCGCCCGCGGGGGGCAGGAGACCCAGTACTTC.

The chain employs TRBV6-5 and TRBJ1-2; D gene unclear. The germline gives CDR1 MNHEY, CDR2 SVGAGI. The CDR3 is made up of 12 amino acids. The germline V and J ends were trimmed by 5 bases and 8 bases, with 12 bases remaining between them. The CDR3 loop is CASSDTQWGYTF. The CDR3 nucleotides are TGTGCCAGCAGTGACACTCAATGGGGCTACACCTTC.